These 4 T cell receptor beta chains share one sample of origin, sequenced in a study of cytomegalovirus exposure and HLA in healthy donors. Only in-frame clones appear in the TCRdb table, and some are missing; sequencing was by immunoSEQ multiplex PCR. Among 200,000 to 250,000 clones listed, just under 90% were seen once. Sequenced input: PBMCs. The receptors stem from a man between 18 and 35 years old in good health and CMV-seronegative.

This sequence joins TRBV2 and TRBJ2-3, with 7 bases lining up with TRBD2. With V trimmed by 6 bases and J by 0 bases, 15 bases remained unmatched. There are 18 residues in the CDR3. The V gene's germline CDR1 is SNHLY and CDR2 FYNNEI. CDR3 nucleotide sequence: TGTGCCAGCAGCGTTTCGGGACTATTTATTTCTAGCACAGATACGCAGTATTTT. Translating gives CASSVSGLFISSTDTQYF.

V and J are TRBV6-5 and TRBJ1-2; 11 positions match TRBD1. CDR1 and CDR2 (germline): MNHEY, SVGAGI. The CDR3 has 14 amino acids. V shed 5 bases, J shed 4 bases, and the junction held 3 bases outside the gene matches. CDR3 bases: TGTGCCAGCAGTAGGACAGGGGGCGTCTATGGCTACACCTTC. It translates to CASSRTGGVYGYTF.

The chain couples TRBV4-1 to TRBJ1-2, with 11 positions matching TRBD1. The CDR3 extends over 15 amino acids. CDR1 is MGHRA, CDR2 YSYEKL, per germline. J was trimmed by 8 bases and V by 0 bases; bases with no gene match: 5. CDR3 DNA sequence: TGCGCCAGCAGCCAAGAAAGGACAGGGGGCGGCGGCTACACCTTC. Translated: CASSQERTGGGGYTF.

This clone was counted a few times. This sequence joins TRBV25-1 and TRBJ1-5; 7 nucleotides agree with TRBD1. This CDR3 has 14 amino acids. V dropped 10 bases and J dropped 5; count of bases not matched to a gene: 11. The germline CDR1 and CDR2 sequences are MGHDK and SYGVNS. CDR3 sequence reads: CATGDRVGDQPQHF. CDR3 DNA sequence: TGTGCCACCGGAGACAGGGTAGGGGATCAGCCCCAGCATTTT.